A single sample is the source of the 25 T cell receptor beta chains below, sequenced in a study of CD8 T cells in ankylosing spondylitis. MiXCR, run by TCRdb on the 5' RACE reads, gives a single entry per CDR3 protein. The sample includes some 150,000 distinct CDR3 sequences, 40% to 50% of them seen just once. The sample taken for sequencing was synovial fluid, either unsorted or a sorted T cell fraction (not recorded which). The source is a male donor with ankylosing spondylitis.

The V gene is TRBV6-2 or TRBV6-3, the J gene TRBJ2-2; TRBD2 matches at 14 bases. The CDR3 sequence is 20 residues long. The germline gives CDR1 MNHEY, CDR2 SVGEGT. The V segment lost 2 bases and the J segment 6 bases; nucleotides outside the gene matches: 14. The CDR3 region has the DNA TGTGCCAGCAGTTACAGTCCCCCCGGGACTAGCGGGAGATCTTCCGGGGAGCTGTTTTTT. Its protein is CASSYSPPGTSGRSSGELFF.

A word on this clonotype: The junction departs from germline at one end; a sequencing error may be responsible. V usage is TRBV7-7 and J usage is TRBJ1-5; D gene ambiguous. The CDR3 is made up of 12 amino acids. CDR1 and CDR2 (germline): SSHAT, FNYEAQ (reference sequence). The CDR3 DNA sequence: TGTGCTAGCAGCCCTTTTTGGGGGCCCCAGCATTTT. Translated, it gives CASSPFWGPQHF.

The genes are TRBV20-1 and TRBJ1-5, with D unresolved. CDR1 DFQATT and CDR2 SNEGSKA come from the germline V gene (reference sequence). Trimming took off 3 bases at V and 3 bases at J, with 15 bases between the two ends. The CDR3 is 15 residues long. CDR3 bases: TGCAGTGCTAGGTGGGCTGGCAGGACCAATCAGCCCCAGCATTTT. Encoded protein: CSARWAGRTNQPQHF.

This chain joins TRBV12-5 and TRBJ1-2; 10 bases are a match to TRBD1. The germline gives CDR1 LGHNT, CDR2 FRNRAP. With V trimmed by 4 bases and J by 7 bases, 0 bases remained unmatched. The CDR3 is 12 residues long. The CDR3 reads CASGWTGGGYTF. In DNA, the CDR3 is TGTGCTAGTGGTTGGACAGGGGGTGGCTACACCTTC.

The V call is TRBV12-3 or TRBV12-4, the J call TRBJ2-3, with 11 positions matching TRBD2. The CDR3 consists of 20 residues. The junction had 16 bases not matched to a gene; V was cut back by 2 bases and J by 3 bases. This CDR3 reads CASSLRASGRPNLITDTQYF. CDR3 nucleotide sequence: TGTGCCAGCAGTTTACGGGCTAGCGGGAGGCCAAACCTCATTACAGATACGCAGTATTTT.

This chain links TRBV12-3 or TRBV12-4 with TRBJ1-1, with unresolved D. This CDR3 is built from 15 residues. Between the trimmed V and J ends, which lost 2 bases and 4 bases, there was a span of 14 bases. The CDR3 loop is CASSLRSLGSTEAFF. The CDR3 DNA reads TGTGCCAGCAGTTTAAGGAGCCTGGGGAGCACTGAAGCTTTCTTT.

This chain connects TRBV7-6 to TRBJ2-2; D gene ambiguous. Trimming took off 2 bases at V and 4 bases at J, with 5 bases between the two ends. Germline V gene lookup returns CDR1 SGHVS and CDR2 FNYEAQ. The CDR3 covers 13 residues. The CDR3 nucleotides read TGTGCCAGCAGCTTACTGGTCACCGGGGAGCTGTTTTTT. Amino acid sequence: CASSLLVTGELFF.

This rearrangement joins TRBV2 to TRBJ1-5, with 7 positions matching TRBD1. V dropped 6 bases and J dropped 10; count of bases not matched to a gene: 12. Germline CDR1 SNHLY, CDR2 FYNNEI. This CDR3 spans 14 amino acids. CDR3 in amino acids: CASSGTASPTPQHF. As DNA, the CDR3 is TGTGCCAGCAGCGGGACAGCTTCCCCCACTCCCCAGCATTTT.

This clonotype was observed a few times. V and J are TRBV20-1 and TRBJ1-5, with 7 bases fitting TRBD1. The CDR3 runs 13 residues. Germline CDR1 and CDR2: DFQATT and SNEGSKA (reference sequence). Trimming at V came to 3 bases and at J to 5 bases, leaving 4 bases not matched to a gene. The CDR3 nucleotides are TGCAGTGCTAGGACAGGGTGGGATCAGCCCCAGCATTTT. Amino acids: CSARTGWDQPQHF.

V is TRBV4-3 and J is TRBJ2-3; possibly TRBD2 for D (6 bases). This CDR3 has 17 amino acids. Germline CDR1 LGHNA, CDR2 YSLEER. Trimming shortened V by 0 bases and J by 4 bases, and 17 bases separated the two germline ends. The CDR3 bases are TGCGCCAGCAGCCAAGATCCTTTGAGCTGGGGGGCAGATACGCAGTATTTT. Translation: CASSQDPLSWGADTQYF.

The rearrangement links TRBV7-9 to TRBJ2-7, with a weak D call TRBD2 (7 bases). V shed 5 bases and J shed 0 bases, with 17 bases lying between them. The V gene's germline CDR1 is SEHNR and CDR2 FQNEAQ (reference sequence). The CDR3 has 16 residues. CDR3 amino acids: CASSPGASGLSYEQYF. As DNA, the CDR3 is TGTGCCAGCAGCCCAGGGGCTAGCGGACTCTCCTACGAGCAGTACTTC.

In this sample, this clonotype turned up a few times. This chain uses TRBV7-9 with TRBJ2-1; D gene unclear. Trimming removed 4 bases at V and 6 bases at J, with 4 bases between. Germline lookup yields CDR1 SEHNR and CDR2 FQNEAQ (reference sequence). The CDR3 is 11 amino acids. The CDR3 is CASSSTNEQFF. CDR3 sequence (DNA): TGTGCCAGCAGCTCTACCAATGAGCAGTTCTTC.

This chain joins TRBV4-2 and TRBJ2-3; D not certain. Germline-derived CDR1 and CDR2 are LGHNA and YNFKEQ. Between the trimmed V and J ends, which lost 3 bases and 3 bases, there was a span of 13 bases. The CDR3 has 15 residues. The CDR3 here is CASSQTAGGTDTQYF. The CDR3 DNA reads TGTGCCAGCAGCCAGACGGCAGGTGGAACAGATACGCAGTATTTT.

In its sample, this clonotype was seen once. V is TRBV6-5 and J is TRBJ2-7; tentatively, D is TRBD2 (5 bases). V dropped 4 bases and J dropped 7 bases, with 20 bases sitting between them. The length of the CDR3 is 15 residues. CDR1 is MNHEY and CDR2 is SVGAGI in the germline V gene. CDR3 sequence (DNA): TGTGCCAGCAGTTCCCTCCCAGGTAGGGAGATAGAGCAGTACTTC. Protein sequence: CASSSLPGREIEQYF.

The genes are TRBV12-3 or TRBV12-4 and TRBJ1-2, with TRBD1 matching 11 bases. CDR3 length: 21 residues. The V segment lost 3 bases and the J segment 3 bases; nucleotides outside the gene matches: 21. The CDR3 loop reads CASSFIHRFGDRGSDDYGYTF. CDR3 DNA: TGTGCCAGCAGTTTTATTCATCGATTTGGGGACAGGGGGAGTGATGACTATGGCTACACCTTC.

In its sample, this clonotype was seen a few times. This chain joins TRBV20-1 and TRBJ2-4, with D hard to call. CDR1 and CDR2 (germline): DFQATT, SNEGSKA (reference sequence). The V and J ends lost 1 base and 2 bases respectively, with 12 bases between them. CDR3 size: 15 residues. DNA for the CDR3: TGCAGTGCTAGAGGCGAAGGGCGCCCCAAAAACATTCAGTACTTC. Protein product: CSARGEGRPKNIQYF.

The chain has TRBV6-2 or TRBV6-3 and TRBJ2-1; tentative D call: TRBD2 (6 bases). The germline CDR1 and CDR2 sequences are MNHEY and SVGEGT. The CDR3 length is 17 residues. V gave up 1 base and J gave up 5 bases, with 18 bases separating them. The CDR3 is CASSYFSLRDRHNEQFF. The CDR3 DNA reads TGTGCCAGCAGTTACTTCTCTTTGCGGGACCGGCACAATGAGCAGTTCTTC.

This clonotype was detected a few times. V and J are TRBV7-8 and TRBJ1-5; TRBD1 agrees at 9 bases. The junction had 7 bases not matched to a gene; V was cut back by 1 base and J by 3 bases. This CDR3 spans 17 amino acids. Germline CDR1 and CDR2: SGHVS and FQNEAQ. Written as DNA, the CDR3 is TGTGCCAGCAGCTTAGAGGGGACAGGGCTACTCAATCAGCCCCAGCATTTT. Translating gives CASSLEGTGLLNQPQHF.

The V and J genes are TRBV27 and TRBJ2-2; 9 bases agree with TRBD1. The CDR3 length is 19 residues. The V gene's germline CDR1 is MNHEY and CDR2 SMNVEV (reference sequence). V lost 1 base and J lost 0; bases outside the gene matches: 9. CDR3 nucleotides: TGTGCCAGCAGTTTATTAAGGTGGGGACAGGGTTCGAACACCGGGGAGCTGTTTTTT. This translates into CASSLLRWGQGSNTGELFF.

The chain combines TRBV7-8 with TRBJ2-3; D is possibly TRBD2 (5 bases). The CDR3 extends over 19 amino acids. The V gene lost 1 base and the J gene lost 0 bases, with 20 bases spanning the gap. Per germline, CDR1 SGHVS and CDR2 FQNEAQ. In DNA form, the CDR3 reads TGTGCCAGCAGCTTAGGGCTGGAGGCAGCCATAACTAGCACAGATACGCAGTATTTT. Translating it yields CASSLGLEAAITSTDTQYF.

The chain is built from TRBV12-3 or TRBV12-4 and TRBJ2-4, with D hard to call. The CDR3 has 16 amino acids. The V end was cut by 5 bases, the J end by 0 bases, with 14 bases between. The CDR3 spells CASSLRAVLAKNIQYF. For the CDR3, the DNA is TGTGCCAGCAGTCTTCGGGCAGTCCTAGCCAAAAACATTCAGTACTTC.

This clonotype was seen at least ten times. The chain has TRBV9 and TRBJ1-1; 7 bases map to TRBD1. The CDR3 length is 15 residues. V shed 0 bases and J 1 base; nucleotides not matched to a gene: 3. Looked up from germline, CDR1 is SGDLS and CDR2 is YYNGEE. For the CDR3, the DNA is TGTGCCAGCAGCGTAGCTGGGACAGAGAACACTGAAGCTTTCTTT. This encodes CASSVAGTENTEAFF. The full variable domain, its missing parts supplied by reference TRBV9 and TRBJ1-1, is DSGVTQTPKHLITATGQRVTLRCSPRSGDLSVYWYQQSLDQGLQFLIQYYNGEERAKGNILERFSAQQFPDLHSELNLSSLELGDSALYFCASSVAGTENTEAFFGQGTRLTVV.

The rearrangement uses TRBV12-3 or TRBV12-4 and TRBJ2-1; D might be TRBD1 (5 bases). This CDR3 has 13 residues. Trimming pared 3 bases from V and 8 bases from J, leaving 11 bases between. The chain's CDR3 is CASSFAFRDEQFF. CDR3 in DNA: TGTGCCAGCAGTTTTGCCTTCAGGGATGAGCAGTTCTTC.

J is TRBJ1-1 and V is TRBV6-5; D is unresolved. The germline V and J ends were trimmed by 6 bases and 6 bases, with 11 bases remaining between them. Germline CDR1 and CDR2: MNHEY and SVGAGI. The CDR3 covers 12 residues. The DNA of the CDR3 is TGTGCCAGCAGGGGTTCAGCGTCTGAAGCTTTCTTT. It yields the protein CASRGSASEAFF.

This sequence joins TRBV24-1 and TRBJ2-7; a weak D match, TRBD2 (5 bases). Germline V gene sequence: CDR1 KGHDR, CDR2 SFDVKD. The CDR3 sequence is 12 residues long. V was trimmed by 4 bases and J by 5 bases, leaving 8 bases between them. The CDR3 here is CATSDDGNEQYF. The CDR3 bases are TGTGCCACCAGTGACGACGGGAACGAGCAGTACTTC.